Below, 15 T cell receptor beta chains from the same sample are listed, as sequenced in a study of blood T cells in healthy people across ages. Through a sample-barcoded 5' primer and a J-beta primer mix, a second PCR was run for about 6 to 11 cycles. TCRdb recomputed calls from the 5' RACE reads with MiXCR, one row per CDR3 protein. The table has approximately 960,000 distinct CDR3 sequences, almost 30% seen once. This same sample was also part of a study on T cells of mothers and their children.

The sample taken for sequencing was blood. The receptors derive from a woman aged 35 to 49 in good health.

This clonotype was picked up a small number of times. The V call is TRBV6-1, the J call TRBJ1-4, with a tentative D call TRBD1 (6 bases). CDR1 is MNHNS, CDR2 SASEGT, per germline. Trimming shortened V by 0 bases and J by 7 bases, and 18 bases separated the two germline ends. CDR3 length: 17 amino acids. The CDR3 spells CASSEALQGPMGEKLFF. DNA of the CDR3: TGTGCCAGCAGTGAAGCGCTTCAGGGGCCTATGGGTGAAAAACTGTTTTTT.

V and J are TRBV3-1 and TRBJ2-2, with D perhaps TRBD1 or TRBD2 (6 bases each). The CDR3 spans 15 residues. V was trimmed by 3 bases and J by 4 bases, leaving 12 bases between them. CDR1 LGHDT and CDR2 YNNKEL come from the germline V gene (reference sequence). CDR3 loop: CASSHGGPGTGELFF. The CDR3 coding sequence is TGTGCCAGCAGCCACGGGGGCCCGGGCACCGGGGAGCTGTTTTTT.

This clonotype was seen a few times. J is TRBJ2-1 and V is TRBV5-6; 9 bases agree with TRBD2. V gave up 0 bases and J gave up 10 bases; unmatched junction bases: 11. This CDR3 contains 16 residues. Germline-derived CDR1 and CDR2 are SGHDT and YYEEEE. CDR3 amino acids: CASSLASSGVSEEQFF. CDR3 nucleotide sequence: TGTGCCAGCAGCTTGGCGTCTAGCGGGGTATCTGAGGAGCAGTTCTTC.

This clonotype turned up a few times. The CDR3 protein is CASSPETGGADGYTF. CDR3 in DNA: TGTGCCAGCTCACCCGAAACAGGGGGCGCGGATGGCTACACCTTC. The rearrangement links TRBV18 to TRBJ1-2; TRBD1 matches 9 bases. CDR3 length equals 15 residues. After removal of 3 bases from V and 6 bases from J, the junction contained 8 bases not matched to a gene. The germline V gene has CDR1 KGHSH and CDR2 LQKENI.

Comment on this clonotype: This clone may be a read error of a much larger clone one base away. The chain joins TRBV7-2 to TRBJ2-1; 11 bases agree with TRBD2. Germline V lookup: CDR1 SGHTA, CDR2 FQGNSA. V was pared by 7 bases and J by 13 bases, with 15 bases of the junction left unmatched. CDR3 length: 15 residues. Here the CDR3 reads CASTSTSGVRETQFF. The CDR3 DNA follows: TGTGCCAGCACCTCGACTAGCGGGGTAAGGGAGACCCAGTTCTTC.

This clonotype was seen more than once but under ten times. This rearrangement joins TRBV27 to TRBJ1-2; maybe TRBD1 (5 bases). The germline V and J ends were trimmed by 4 bases and 5 bases, with 14 bases remaining between them. Germline CDR1 and CDR2: MNHEY and SMNVEV (reference sequence). This CDR3 is 14 amino acids long. The CDR3 here is CASSSSGGVYGYTF. The CDR3 nucleotides are TGTGCCAGCAGTTCCTCCGGAGGGGTGTATGGCTACACCTTC.

The genes are TRBV28 and TRBJ2-2, with D possibly being TRBD2 (5 bases). There are 11 residues in the CDR3. The V end was cut by 6 bases, the J end by 7 bases, with 6 bases between. Germline values: CDR1 MDHEN, CDR2 SYDVKM. CDR3 DNA: TGTGCCAGCAGGGAGGTCGGGGAGCTGTTTTTT. This gives the protein CASREVGELFF.

Of note for this clonotype: One junction end disagrees with the germline gene, perhaps due to a read error. This chain uses TRBV7-7 with TRBJ2-4; 10 bases are a match to TRBD1. The CDR3 length is 18 residues. The V gene's germline CDR1 is SSHAT and CDR2 FNYEAQ (reference sequence). CDR3 loop: CASSLGQGHDLAKNIQYF. Written as DNA, the CDR3 is TGTGCTAGCAGCTTGGGACAGGGGCACGACCTAGCCAAAAACATTCAGTACTTC.

V gene TRBV20-1 combines with J gene TRBJ1-1; D is perhaps TRBD1 (5 bases). The CDR3 length is 13 residues. Germline CDR1 DFQATT, CDR2 SNEGSKA (reference sequence). With 6 bases removed from V and 4 bases from J, the gap between germline ends came to 15 bases. The CDR3 sequence is CSARRGGVTEAFF. The CDR3 region has the DNA TGCAGTGCCAGACGGGGAGGGGTCACTGAAGCTTTCTTT.

This sequence joins TRBV12-3 or TRBV12-4 and TRBJ1-5; D gene uncertain. Trimming removed 2 bases from V and 6 bases from J, with 11 bases in between. This CDR3 has 14 amino acids. The CDR3 bases are TGTGCCAGCAGTTTAACCAGGATGGGTCAGCCCCAGCATTTT. Translating it yields CASSLTRMGQPQHF.

Turning to this clonotype: Just one base apart from a much larger clone, this may be a read error. In DNA form, the CDR3 reads TGCGCCAGCAGCCAACCCCTTCGAGACCCCAGTCAGTCCTACAATGAGCAGTACTTC. This codes for CASSQPLRDPSQSYNEQYF. V gene TRBV4-1 combines with J gene TRBJ2-4; D uncertain. The V gene lost 2 bases and the J gene lost 13 bases, with 33 bases spanning the gap. Germline V gives CDR1 MGHRA, CDR2 YSYEKL. The CDR3 spans 19 residues.

The chain combines TRBV7-2 with TRBJ2-2; perhaps TRBD2 as D (6 bases). The V end was cut by 6 bases, the J end by 4 bases, with 15 bases between. The CDR3 consists of 15 residues. The germline V gene has CDR1 SGHTA and CDR2 FQGNSA. CDR3 region: CASRAGPGGTGELFF. CDR3 in DNA: TGTGCCAGCAGGGCCGGGCCCGGGGGCACCGGGGAGCTGTTTTTT. The whole variable domain, remainder taken from reference TRBV7-2 and TRBJ2-2, is GAGVSQSPSNKVTEKGKDVELRCDPISGHTALYWYRQSLGQGLEFLIYFQGNSAPDKSGLPSDRFSAERTGGSVSTLTIQRTQQEDSAVYLCASRAGPGGTGELFFGEGSRLTVL.

This clonotype came up many times. The chain carries TRBV6-1 and TRBJ2-1; perhaps D is TRBD1 or TRBD2 (7 bases each). The V and J ends lost 6 bases and 5 bases respectively, with 14 bases between them. This CDR3 is built from 14 residues. Germline-derived CDR1 and CDR2 are MNHNS and SASEGT. The chain's CDR3 is CASRSGGGDNEQFF. CDR3 DNA sequence: TGTGCCAGCAGGTCAGGGGGAGGGGACAATGAGCAGTTCTTC.

V and J are TRBV9 and TRBJ1-1; D remains unclear. This CDR3 comprises 13 residues. V lost 4 bases to trimming and J lost 6 bases, with 13 bases between them. The V gene's germline CDR1 is SGDLS and CDR2 YYNGEE. CDR3 DNA sequence: TGTGCCAGCAGCCCTAGAAGGAGCCCTGAAGCTTTCTTT. Its translation: CASSPRRSPEAFF.

This clonotype was picked up a small number of times. The chain recombines TRBV7-2 with TRBJ2-1; tentative D call: TRBD2 (6 bases). The V end was cut by 3 bases, the J end by 8 bases, with 11 bases between. CDR3 length: 13 residues. Germline CDR1 and CDR2: SGHTA and FQGNSA. The CDR3 coding sequence is TGTGCCAGCAGCTTTGATCGGAGGGATGAGCAGTTCTTC. Its protein product is CASSFDRRDEQFF.